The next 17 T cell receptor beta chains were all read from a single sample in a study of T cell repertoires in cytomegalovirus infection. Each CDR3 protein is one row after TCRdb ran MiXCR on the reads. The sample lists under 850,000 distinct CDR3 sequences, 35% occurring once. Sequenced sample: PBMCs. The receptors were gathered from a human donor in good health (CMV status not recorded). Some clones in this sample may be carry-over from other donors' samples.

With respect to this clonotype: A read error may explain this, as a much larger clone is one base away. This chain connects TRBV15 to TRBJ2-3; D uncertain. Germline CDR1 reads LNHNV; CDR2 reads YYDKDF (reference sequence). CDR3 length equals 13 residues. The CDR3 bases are TGTGCCACCATCAGAGATCCTATAGATACGCAGTATTTT. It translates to CATIRDPIDTQYF.

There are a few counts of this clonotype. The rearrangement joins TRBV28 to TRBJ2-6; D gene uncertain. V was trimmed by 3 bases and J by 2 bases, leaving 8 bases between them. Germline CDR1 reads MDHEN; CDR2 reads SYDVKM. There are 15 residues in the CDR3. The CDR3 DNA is TGTGCCAGCAGTTTCCAGCGTCCTGGGGCCAACGTCCTGACTTTC. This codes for CASSFQRPGANVLTF.

CDR3 in amino acids: CASRPGLYPSSYNEQFF. DNA for the CDR3: TGTGCCAGCAGACCCGGACTGTACCCTAGCTCCTACAATGAGCAGTTCTTC. The genes are TRBV6-5 and TRBJ2-1; a weak D match, TRBD2 (5 bases). The ends were cut back, 6 bases at V and 0 bases at J, with 18 bases in the middle. The CDR3 is 17 residues long. The germline CDR1 and CDR2 sequences are MNHEY and SVGAGI.

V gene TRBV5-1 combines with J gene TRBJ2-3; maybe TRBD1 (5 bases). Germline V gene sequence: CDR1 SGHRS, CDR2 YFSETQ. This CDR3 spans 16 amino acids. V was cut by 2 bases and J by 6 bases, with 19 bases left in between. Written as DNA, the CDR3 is TGCGCCAGCAGCTTCGCGCTGACAGACGCCCGGGATACGCAGTATTTT. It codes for CASSFALTDARDTQYF.

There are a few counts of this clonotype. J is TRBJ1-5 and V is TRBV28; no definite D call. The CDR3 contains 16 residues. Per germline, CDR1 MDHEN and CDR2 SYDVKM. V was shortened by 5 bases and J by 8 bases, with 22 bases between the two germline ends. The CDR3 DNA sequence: TGTGCCAGCAGTCCCTCGGGAACCGCGAAGGGAGAGCCCCAGCATTTT. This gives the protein CASSPSGTAKGEPQHF.

The CDR3 DNA is TGTGCCAGCAGCCGCCCATCAACAATCTCCTACGAGCAGTACTTC. Encoded protein: CASSRPSTISYEQYF. V and J are TRBV7-9 and TRBJ2-7; no definite D call. The CDR3 runs 15 residues. V shed 5 bases and J shed 0 bases, with 14 bases lying between them. From germline, CDR1 is SEHNR and CDR2 FQNEAQ (reference sequence).

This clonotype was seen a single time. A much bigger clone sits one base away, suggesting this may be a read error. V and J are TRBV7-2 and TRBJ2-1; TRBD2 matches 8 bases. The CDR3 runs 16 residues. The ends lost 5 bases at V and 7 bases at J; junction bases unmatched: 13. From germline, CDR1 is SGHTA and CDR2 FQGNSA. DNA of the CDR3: TGTGCCAGCAGCCGTATTCGACTAGCGTGGGGGAATGAGCAGTTCTTC. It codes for CASSRIRLAWGNEQFF.

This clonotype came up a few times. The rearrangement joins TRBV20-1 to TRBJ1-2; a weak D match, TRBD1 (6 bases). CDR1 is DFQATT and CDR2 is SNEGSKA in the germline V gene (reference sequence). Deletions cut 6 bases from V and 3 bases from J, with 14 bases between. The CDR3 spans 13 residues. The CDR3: CSARNRVDYGYTF. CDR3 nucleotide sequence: TGCAGTGCCCGTAACAGGGTTGACTATGGCTACACCTTC.

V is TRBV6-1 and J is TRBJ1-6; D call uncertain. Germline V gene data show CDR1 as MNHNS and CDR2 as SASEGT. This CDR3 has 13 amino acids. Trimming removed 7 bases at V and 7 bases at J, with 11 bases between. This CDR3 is CASKRAPNSPLHF. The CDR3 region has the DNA TGTGCCAGCAAAAGGGCTCCGAATTCACCCCTCCACTTT.

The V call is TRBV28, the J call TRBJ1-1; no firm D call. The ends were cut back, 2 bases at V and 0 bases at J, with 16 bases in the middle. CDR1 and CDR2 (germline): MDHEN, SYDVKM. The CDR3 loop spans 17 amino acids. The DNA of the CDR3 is TGTGCCAGCAGTTTACCCGTGACACAAATTCTGAACACTGAAGCTTTCTTT. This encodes CASSLPVTQILNTEAFF.

CDR3 amino acids: CASSQVNRDEQFF. The DNA of the CDR3 is TGCGCCAGCAGCCAGGTCAATCGGGATGAGCAGTTCTTC. This chain connects TRBV4-1 to TRBJ2-1, with no clear D. This CDR3 is 13 amino acids long. Germline CDR1 MGHRA, CDR2 YSYEKL. Deletions cut 3 bases from V and 8 bases from J, with 11 bases between.

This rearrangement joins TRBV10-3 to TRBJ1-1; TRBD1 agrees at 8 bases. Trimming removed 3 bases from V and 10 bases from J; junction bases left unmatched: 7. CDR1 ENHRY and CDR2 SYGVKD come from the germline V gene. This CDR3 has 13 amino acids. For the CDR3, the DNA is TGTGCCATCAGTGAAAGGACAGGGTATGCAGCTTTCTTT. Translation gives CAISERTGYAAFF.

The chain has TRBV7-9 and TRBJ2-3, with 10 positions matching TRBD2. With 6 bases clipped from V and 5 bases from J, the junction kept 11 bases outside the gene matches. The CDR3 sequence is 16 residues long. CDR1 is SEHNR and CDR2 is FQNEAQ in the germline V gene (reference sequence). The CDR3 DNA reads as TGTGCCAGCAGACCCGGCCTAGCGGGGGCTTTAGATACGCAGTATTTT. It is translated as CASRPGLAGALDTQYF. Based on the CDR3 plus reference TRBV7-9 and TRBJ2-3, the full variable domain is DTGVSQNPRHKITKRGQNVTFRCDPISEHNRLYWYRQTLGQGPEFLTYFQNEAQLEKSRLLSDRFSAERPKGSFSTLEIQRTEQGDSAMYLCASRPGLAGALDTQYFGPGTRLTVL.

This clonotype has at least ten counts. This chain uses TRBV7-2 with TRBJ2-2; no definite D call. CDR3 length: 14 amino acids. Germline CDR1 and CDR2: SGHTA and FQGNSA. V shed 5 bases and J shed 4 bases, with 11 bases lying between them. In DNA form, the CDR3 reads TGTGCCAGCAGCCCTGGACCCCTCACCGGGGAGCTGTTTTTT. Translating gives CASSPGPLTGELFF.

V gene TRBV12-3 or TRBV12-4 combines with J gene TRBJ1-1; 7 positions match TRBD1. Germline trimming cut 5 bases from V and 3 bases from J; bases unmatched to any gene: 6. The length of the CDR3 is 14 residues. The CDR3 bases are TGTGCCAGCAGTCTCTGGACAGGAGACACTGAAGCTTTCTTT. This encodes CASSLWTGDTEAFF.

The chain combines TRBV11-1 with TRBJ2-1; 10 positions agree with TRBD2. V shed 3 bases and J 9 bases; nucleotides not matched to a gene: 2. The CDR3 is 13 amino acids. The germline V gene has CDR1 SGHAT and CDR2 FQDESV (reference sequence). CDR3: CASSLERGGEQFF. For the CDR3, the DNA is TGTGCCAGCAGCTTGGAGCGGGGGGGTGAGCAGTTCTTC.

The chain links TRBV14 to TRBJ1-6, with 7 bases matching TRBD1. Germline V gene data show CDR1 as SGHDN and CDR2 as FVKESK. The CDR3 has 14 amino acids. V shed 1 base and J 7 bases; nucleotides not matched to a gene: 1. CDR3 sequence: CASSQVQGNSPLHF. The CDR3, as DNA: TGTGCCAGCAGCCAAGTACAGGGGAATTCACCCCTCCACTTT.